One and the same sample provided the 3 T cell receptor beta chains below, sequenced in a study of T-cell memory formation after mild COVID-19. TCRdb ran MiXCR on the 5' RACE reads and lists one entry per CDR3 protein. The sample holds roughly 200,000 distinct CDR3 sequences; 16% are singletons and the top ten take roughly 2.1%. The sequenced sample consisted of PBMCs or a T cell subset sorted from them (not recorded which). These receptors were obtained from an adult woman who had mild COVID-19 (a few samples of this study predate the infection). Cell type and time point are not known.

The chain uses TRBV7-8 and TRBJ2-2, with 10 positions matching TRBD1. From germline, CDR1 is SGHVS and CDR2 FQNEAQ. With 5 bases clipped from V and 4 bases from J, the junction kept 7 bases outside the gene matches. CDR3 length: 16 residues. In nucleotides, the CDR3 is TGTGCCAGCAGCCCACGACAGGGGGCGGGCACCGGGGAGCTGTTTTTT. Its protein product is CASSPRQGAGTGELFF.

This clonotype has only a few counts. CDR3 DNA sequence: TGCGCCAGCAGCTACGGGACAGTGGAACAAGAGACCCAGTACTTC. Translating gives CASSYGTVEQETQYF. This chain joins TRBV5-1 and TRBJ2-5; TRBD1 agrees at 7 bases. V trimming: 3 bases; J trimming: 2 bases; junction bases outside the gene matches: 7. This CDR3 spans 15 amino acids. Germline loops: CDR1 SGHRS, CDR2 YFSETQ. Full variable domain (outside the CDR3, taken from reference TRBV5-1 and TRBJ2-5): KAGVTQTPRYLIKTRGQQVTLSCSPISGHRSVSWYQQTPGQGLQFLFEYFSETQRNKGNFPGRFSGRQFSNSRSEMNVSTLELGDSALYLCASSYGTVEQETQYFGPGTRLLVL.

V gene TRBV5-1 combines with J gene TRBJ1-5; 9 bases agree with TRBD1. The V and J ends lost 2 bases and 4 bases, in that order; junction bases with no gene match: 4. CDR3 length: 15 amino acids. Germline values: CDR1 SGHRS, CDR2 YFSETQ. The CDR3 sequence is CASSLTQGANQPQHF. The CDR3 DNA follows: TGCGCCAGCAGCTTAACACAGGGGGCGAATCAGCCCCAGCATTTT. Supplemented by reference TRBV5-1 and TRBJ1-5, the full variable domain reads KAGVTQTPRYLIKTRGQQVTLSCSPISGHRSVSWYQQTPGQGLQFLFEYFSETQRNKGNFPGRFSGRQFSNSRSEMNVSTLELGDSALYLCASSLTQGANQPQHFGDGTRLSIL.